Sequencing of this T cell receptor (beta chain) was carried out in a study of post-analysis software for immune sequencing data (dated by TCRdb to between 2014 and 2017). Regarding the complete study: Recorded disease courses included relapsing-remitting, secondary progressive and progressive-relapsing multiple sclerosis, with some patients lacking subtype annotation. A subset of samples was prepared in parallel using single-end sample barcoding, then pooled and co-amplified after Illumina adapter ligation. The patient repertoires were set against 10 to 11 previously published healthy control repertoires from donors whose ages ranged from roughly 6 to 26 years. Results the study describes overall, beyond this receptor: Several TRBV segments, including TRBV5-6, TRBV5-1 and TRBV20-1, were significantly more frequent in patients than controls. The control group was slightly older than the multiple sclerosis patient group. Strong co-clustering of samples prepared in the same batch was shown by direct clustering with F measure, prompting a batch-effect correction. Significantly lower normalized Chao1 diversity was found in multiple sclerosis patients than in controls, suggesting substantial peripheral T-cell clonal expansion.

The germline V gene (reference sequence) sets CDR1 to DFQATT and CDR2 to SNEGSKA. Compared with germline, V lacks 0 bases and J lacks 6 bases; bases without a gene match: 8. CDR3 length: 16 amino acids, cysteine to phenylalanine. Only the CDR3 DNA stays, 48 bases, in frame from base 1. Library prep was done by PCR. Sequencing was performed on an Illumina HiSeq 2500. To reduce PCR and sequencing biases, unique molecular identifiers were built into the TCR beta cDNA libraries. Per 1 to 10 million input T cells, approximately 500,000 cDNA molecules were obtained, such that each molecule approximated one T cell. The patient libraries were prepared and sequenced with the same protocol used for the earlier healthy control dataset. Within a given batch, samples were prepared together, multiplexed and sequenced on the same HiSeq lane. The paper's processing steps were these. Raw barcoded reads were processed with MIGEC, discarding single-read molecular identifier groups before consensus assembly and CDR3 extraction. VDJtools was used for post-analysis of the clonotype tables, with diversity normalized by down-sampling every dataset to the smallest sample size. In repertoire overlap clustering, CDR3 amino acid sequences, but not nucleotide sequences, were matched to correct batch-related cross-sample contamination. In-frame beta chains were kept once TCRdb had trimmed the public reads at Q25 with fastp and called clones with MiXCR. Rows with a matching CDR3 protein are joined into one entry that keeps the most common DNA and genes. The V and J calls were determined by TCRdb, not by the authors. Recorded for this sample are fewer than 900,000 distinct CDR3 sequences; 40% to 55% of them occurred a single time. Together, the top ten hold roughly 5.2% of the sample.

To demonstrate the VDJtools post-analysis software, the study profiled TCR beta repertoires from the peripheral blood of about 13 young patients with multiple sclerosis. The patients with multiple sclerosis were children and adolescents between about 6 and 17 years of age. A word on this clonotype: The antigen this receptor binds is unknown. Base qualities are not recorded, but no much larger clone differs from it by a single base.

Sequencing was carried out using blood. This TCR was recovered from a girl aged 5-17 years with multiple sclerosis. This chain is built from TRBV20-1 and TRBJ2-1; 10 middle bases align to TRBD2. The CDR3 region has the sequence CSARDIRVAGGNEQFF. The bases read TGCAGTGCTAGAGATATCCGAGTAGCGGGAGGCAATGAGCAGTTCTTC.